This T cell receptor (beta chain) stems from a study of blood T cell repertoires in COVID-19. At the level of the study: COVID-19 samples, acute and convalescent, were from the United States, Italy and Spain.

Assignment of participants to cohorts was predicated upon participant-reported clinical history. V dropped 1 base and J dropped 5 bases, with 9 bases sitting between them. The germline CDR1 and CDR2 sequences are MDHEN and SYDVKM. This CDR3 region has 13 residues. Original processing notes: By means of reference gene primer amplification, nucleated cell counts were estimated. The method was immunoSEQ multiplex PCR; TCRdb's version includes in-frame clones alone and lacks a portion of them. The V and J calls and clone size come from that table; D and trimming were worked out from the DNA. The sample records 150,000 to 200,000 clones, roughly 80% being singletons. Only one count was recorded for this clone.

Sequences were obtained from PBMCs or T cells enriched from blood (not recorded which). The receptor's source is a woman aged 60-75 years who had recovered from COVID-19. The rearrangement joins TRBV28 to TRBJ2-7; D unclear. The CDR3 sequence is CASSLLEKNEQYF. The CDR3 DNA reads TGTGCCAGCAGTTTATTGGAGAAAAACGAGCAGTACTTC.